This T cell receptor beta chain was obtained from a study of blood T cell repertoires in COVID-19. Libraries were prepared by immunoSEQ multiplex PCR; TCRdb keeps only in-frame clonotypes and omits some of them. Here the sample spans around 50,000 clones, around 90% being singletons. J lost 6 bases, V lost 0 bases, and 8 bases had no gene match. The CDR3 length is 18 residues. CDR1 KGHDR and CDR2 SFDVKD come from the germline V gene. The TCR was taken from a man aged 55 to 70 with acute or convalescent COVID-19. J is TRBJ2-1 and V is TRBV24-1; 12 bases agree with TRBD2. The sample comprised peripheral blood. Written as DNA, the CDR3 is TGTGCCACCAGTGATTTGGCTAGCGGGAGGGCCGGGGGCAATGAGCAGTTCTTC. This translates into CATSDLASGRAGGNEQFF.